What follows is one T cell receptor beta chain and its context. This clonotype was detected many times. Its antigen target is currently unknown. There are no base qualities to consult, and no much larger clone falls within one base. These data are taken from a study of T cells in Graves' hyperthyroidism and ophthalmopathy (dated by TCRdb to the late 2010s). Notes on the research overall: Peripheral blood samples were taken at initial diagnosis, before any treatment was given. To identify distinguishing TCR V-J signatures, a discovery cohort of about 95 patients was used, comprising some 45 with Graves' ophthalmopathy and 57 with stable Graves' hyperthyroidism. After sampling, hyperthyroidism patients received methimazole starting at 30 mg daily, and ophthalmopathy patients received high-dose intravenous methylprednisolone. Prospective prediction of ophthalmopathy was tested in an independent validation cohort consisting of some 18 hyperthyroidism patients and some 16 patients who later progressed to ophthalmopathy. The 75 to 100 discovery patients were randomly divided into training and test sets at a 7:3 ratio. In addition, the study compared T-cell repertoires in thyroid tissue and in blood from five or six Graves' hyperthyroidism patients. According to the paper, TCR Vbeta CDR3 sequencing was carried out on some 130 peripheral blood samples, which came from under 50 ophthalmopathy, under 85 hyperthyroidism and roughly 17 progressor patients. Results the study describes overall, beyond this receptor: During validation, the model predicted progression to ophthalmopathy a median of roughly six months ahead of onset, with approximately 71% sensitivity and about 75% specificity. Most expanded thyroid clonotypes (frequency above 0.001) were also detected in blood, suggesting blood repertoires may reflect thyroid immune responses. Ophthalmopathy was separated from stable hyperthyroidism by a 13 V-J signature model, with 85% to 90% sensitivity and roughly 81% specificity obtained in cross-validation and 80%/75% obtained in testing. No statistical method was used to set the sample size in advance, and investigators knew the group allocation.

The CDR3 starts with the cysteine, ends with the phenylalanine, and has 14 residues. Kept here is only the CDR3 DNA, which spans 42 bases and is read in frame from base 1. V and J are trimmed by 5 bases and 1 base, and the gene matches miss 2 bases of the junction. Sequences MDHEN (CDR1) and SYDVKM (CDR2) are obtained from the germline V gene. Graves' hyperthyroidism was defined as stable when no progression to ophthalmopathy occurred over 18 months of follow-up. Hyperthyroidism patients were newly diagnosed, had a disease duration of under 2 months, and were aged 18 to 65 years. Any patient with an uncontrolled infection, another autoimmune disease, pregnancy or lactation was excluded. Diagnoses were established on the basis of clinical symptoms, serum thyroxine and TRAb, thyroid ultrasound, and orbital computed tomography. PBMCs were isolated from 10 ml of fresh peripheral blood by Ficoll-Paque density gradient centrifugation. Trizol reagent was used to extract total RNA, and RNA quality was then checked on an Agilent 2100 Bioanalyzer.

The TCR beta CDR3 regions were amplified from the RNA transcripts. For the first round of RT-PCR on the TCR CDR3, the HTBI primer set was used together with the Qiagen OneStep RT-PCR kit. Libraries were constructed in a second round of multiplex PCR, after which size selection and purification were carried out. Sequencing of the libraries was done on an Illumina HiSeq2000 using paired-end 100 bp reads. In the authors' own workflow: SOAPnuke was used to process the raw data, throwing out any read that contained adapters or uncalled bases, had a mean Phred below 15, or lacked an exact constant-primer or identifier match. COPE v1.2.5 was used to merge the high-quality paired reads, and each unique nucleotide sequence was defined as a clonotype. MiTCR v1.1 was used to align clonotypes to the IMGT TRBV, TRBD and TRBJ reference segments. The analysis included only V-J combinations with a frequency above 0.0001, which together covered 99.2% of the repertoires. The TCS score was defined as F50 (clonal expansion) divided by E x V (chaos), with BLOSUM62-based TCRdist calculated between CDR3 peptides within each V-J. Welch's t-statistics and random forest reduced around 510 V-J features to under 15, which were used in a naive Bayes classifier (R e1071). TCRdb reran the public reads through fastp at Q25 and MiXCR, keeping productive beta chains. Duplicate CDR3 protein sequences are folded into a single record with the most common DNA and genes. For this entry, the V and J calls and clone size follow TCRdb and not the study's own pipeline. A total of about 520,000 distinct CDR3 sequences appear in this sample, around 20% of them only once. 26% of the sample lies in the top ten.

The sample consisted of blood. The sequence derives from a man younger than 30 with Graves' hyperthyroidism. Here the chain combines TRBV28 and TRBJ1-3, and TRBD1 matches 7 of the central bases. The CDR3 reads as follows: CASSHRGSGNTIYF. The DNA sequence is as follows: TGTGCCAGCAGTCACAGGGGATCTGGAAACACCATATATTTT.